The T cell receptor (beta chain) under discussion was sequenced for a study of T-cell reconstitution after alpha-beta-depleted transplantation in children. Unique molecular identifiers were incorporated when the TCRbeta library was constructed. TCRdb re-derived calls from the PCR reads in MiXCR, one entry per CDR3 protein. The repertoire has roughly 190,000 distinct CDR3 sequences, roughly 15% of them found once; the top ten carry roughly 13%. The CDR3 covers 12 residues. Germline assignment: CDR1 SGHTS and CDR2 YDEGEE. Trimming pared 3 bases from V and 5 bases from J, leaving 8 bases between. The chain combines TRBV5-8 with TRBJ2-5; D is ambiguous. The specimen comprised PBMCs from the stem cell graft donor, sampled from the stem cell graft. The sequence was collected from a human donor who donated a stem cell graft to a child with acute lymphoblastic leukemia. The CDR3 DNA follows: TGTGCCAGCAGCTCCTTTTGGGAGACCCAGTACTTC. It yields the protein CASSSFWETQYF.